The TCR beta chain described here comes from a study of blood T cells in healthy people across ages. Sample-barcoded 5' priming and a J-beta primer mix drove a second PCR of roughly 7 to 11 cycles. TCRdb ran MiXCR on the 5' RACE reads and lists one entry per CDR3 protein. Here the sample spans around 1,500,000 distinct CDR3 sequences, 42% being singletons. Donors ranged from about 6 to 90 years old and were healthy Caucasians in Russia. The germline V gene has CDR1 SGDLS and CDR2 YYNGEE. The V end lost 0 bases, the J end lost 7 bases, and 11 bases lay between the germline ends. The CDR3 consists of 14 residues.

The sample comprised blood. This TCR came from a woman aged 18-30 years in good health. J is TRBJ2-1 and V is TRBV9; D possibly uses TRBD1 or TRBD2 (5 bases each). The CDR3 here is CASSVGGWGNEQFF. The CDR3 DNA sequence: TGTGCCAGCAGCGTAGGGGGCTGGGGGAATGAGCAGTTCTTC.